What follows are 10 T cell receptor beta chains derived from one specimen sequenced in a study of HIV-infected patients and healthy controls. TCRdb processed the 5' RACE reads anew with MiXCR; each CDR3 protein has one entry. The sample has about 18,000 distinct CDR3 sequences, roughly 19% seen once; the top ten hold roughly a third. Sequenced sample: CD8+ T cells from blood. Receptors originate from a human donor in good health.

This clonotype has a count of ten or more. The V gene is TRBV9, the J gene TRBJ2-7; D perhaps matches TRBD2 (6 bases). The CDR3 loop spans 15 amino acids. In germline, CDR1 is SGDLS, CDR2 YYNGEE. Between the trimmed V and J ends, which lost 2 bases and 0 bases, there was a span of 12 bases. CDR3: CASSVLGGPSYEQYF. Here the CDR3 DNA reads TGTGCCAGCAGCGTTCTCGGAGGGCCCTCCTACGAGCAGTACTTC.

This clonotype was detected only a few times. V usage is TRBV6-5 and J usage is TRBJ2-1; D remains unclear. The CDR3 covers 14 residues. V shed 0 bases and J shed 4 bases, with 7 bases lying between them. Germline V gene data show CDR1 as MNHEY and CDR2 as SVGAGI. The CDR3, as DNA: TGTGCCAGCAGTTACTCGACACATTACAATGAGCAGTTCTTC. This codes for CASSYSTHYNEQFF.

This clonotype has just a few counts. The gene calls are TRBV11-2 and TRBJ2-3; no reliable D call. The CDR3 is made up of 16 amino acids. The V end was cut by 5 bases, the J end by 1 base, with 16 bases between. Germline CDR1 is SGHAT and CDR2 is FQNNGV. CDR3 in amino acids: CASSVLGRLGTDTQYF. The CDR3 nucleotides read TGTGCCAGCAGCGTCCTCGGGCGGTTAGGCACAGATACGCAGTATTTT.

The genes are TRBV11-2 and TRBJ2-7; 9 bases fit TRBD2. V shed 3 bases and J 3 bases; nucleotides not matched to a gene: 3. Germline lookup yields CDR1 SGHAT and CDR2 FQNNGV. This CDR3 has 14 amino acids. CDR3 region: CASSFPSGIYEQYF. The CDR3 DNA reads as TGTGCCAGCAGCTTCCCTAGCGGGATCTACGAGCAGTACTTC.

The chain is built from TRBV9 and TRBJ1-5, with 7 nucleotides matching TRBD1. This CDR3 contains 15 residues. Germline values: CDR1 SGDLS, CDR2 YYNGEE. V lost 3 bases and J lost 4; bases outside the gene matches: 7. CDR3 DNA sequence: TGTGCCAGCAGCGCGGCGGGACAGTTAAATCAGCCCCAGCATTTT. Encoded protein: CASSAAGQLNQPQHF.

J is TRBJ2-5 and V is TRBV9, with D possibly TRBD2 on 6 matching bases. CDR1 and CDR2 (germline): SGDLS, YYNGEE. The germline V and J ends were trimmed by 4 bases and 3 bases, with 19 bases remaining between them. The CDR3 totals 16 residues. In DNA form, the CDR3 reads TGTGCCAGCAGCCCTAATTACGGGACTGATAAAGAGACCCAGTACTTC. This encodes CASSPNYGTDKETQYF. The whole variable domain, filled in from reference TRBV9 and TRBJ2-5, reads DSGVTQTPKHLITATGQRVTLRCSPRSGDLSVYWYQQSLDQGLQFLIQYYNGEERAKGNILERFSAQQFPDLHSELNLSSLELGDSALYFCASSPNYGTDKETQYFGPGTRLLVL.

This clonotype was found a few times. The V gene is TRBV5-1, the J gene TRBJ2-5; 9 bases are shared with TRBD2. This CDR3 region has 16 residues. Germline values: CDR1 SGHRS, CDR2 YFSETQ. J was trimmed by 2 bases and V by 3 bases; bases with no gene match: 8. CDR3: CASSWGLAGPQETQYF. As DNA, the CDR3 is TGCGCCAGCAGCTGGGGTCTAGCGGGGCCACAAGAGACCCAGTACTTC.

This chain links TRBV25-1 with TRBJ1-6; possible D gene TRBD1, 5 bases. This CDR3 has 15 amino acids. Trimming removed 10 bases from V and 6 bases from J, with 19 bases in between. Germline CDR1 and CDR2: MGHDK and SYGVNS. The CDR3 reads CATTPGPGSNSPLHF. In DNA, the CDR3 is TGTGCCACCACTCCCGGCCCAGGGAGTAATTCACCCCTCCACTTT.

This clonotype was recorded a few times. The chain couples TRBV7-9 to TRBJ2-2, with no clear D. There are 12 residues in the CDR3. The germline V gene encodes CDR1 SEHNR and CDR2 FQNEAQ (reference sequence). V was shortened by 4 bases and J by 6 bases, with 6 bases between the two germline ends. This CDR3 reads CASSSRPGELFF. The CDR3 DNA follows: TGTGCCAGCAGCTCCCGGCCCGGGGAGCTGTTTTTT. The entire variable domain, with the rest obtained from reference TRBV7-9 and TRBJ2-2, is as follows: DTGVSQNPRHKITKRGQNVTFRCDPISEHNRLYWYRQTLGQGPEFLTYFQNEAQLEKSRLLSDRFSAERPKGSFSTLEIQRTEQGDSAMYLCASSSRPGELFFGEGSRLTVL.

This clonotype was detected only a few times. The J gene is TRBJ2-4, the V gene TRBV7-9; D not resolved. Trimming removed 5 bases from V and 0 bases from J, with 8 bases in between. This CDR3 spans 14 amino acids. Germline CDR1 SEHNR, CDR2 FQNEAQ (reference sequence). The CDR3 DNA reads TGTGCCAGCAGCACATATTTAGCCAAAAACATTCAGTACTTC. It codes for CASSTYLAKNIQYF.